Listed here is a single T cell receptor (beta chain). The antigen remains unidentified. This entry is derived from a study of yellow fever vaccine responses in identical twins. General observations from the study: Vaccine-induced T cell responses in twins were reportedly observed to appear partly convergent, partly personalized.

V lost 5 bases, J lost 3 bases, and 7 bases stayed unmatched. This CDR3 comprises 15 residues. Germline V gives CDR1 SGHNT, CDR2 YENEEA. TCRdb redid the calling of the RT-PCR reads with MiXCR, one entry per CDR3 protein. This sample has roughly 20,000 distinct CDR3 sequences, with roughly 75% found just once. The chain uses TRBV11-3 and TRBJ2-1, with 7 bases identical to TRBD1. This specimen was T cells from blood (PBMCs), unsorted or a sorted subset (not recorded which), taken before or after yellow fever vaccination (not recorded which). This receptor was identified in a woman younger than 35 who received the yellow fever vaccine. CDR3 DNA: TGTGCCAGCAGCCCTGCGGCAGGGGGCTACAATGAGCAGTTCTTC. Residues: CASSPAAGGYNEQFF.